What follows are 27 T cell receptor beta chains derived from one specimen sequenced in a study of cytomegalovirus exposure and HLA in healthy donors. Data came from immunoSEQ multiplex PCR; TCRdb stores just in-frame clones and leaves some out. Of almost 200,000 clones in the sample, about 81% are singletons; the top ten hold roughly 1.2%. Specimen: PBMCs. Source of these receptors: a woman in her thirties in good health and CMV-seronegative.

This chain links TRBV29-1 with TRBJ2-7, with D possibly TRBD1 on 5 matching bases. The V gene's germline CDR1 is SQVTM and CDR2 ANQGSEA. V gave up 4 bases and J gave up 2 bases, with 18 bases separating them. This CDR3 region has 15 residues. CDR3 region: CSVVFLGAVTYEQYF. CDR3 coding DNA: TGCAGCGTTGTCTTCTTAGGGGCCGTGACCTACGAGCAGTACTTC.

This clone appeared a single time. This chain links TRBV19 with TRBJ2-7; TRBD1 matches at 8 bases. Germline CDR1 and CDR2: LNHDA and SQIVND (reference sequence). V lost 5 bases to trimming and J lost 3 bases; unmatched junction nucleotides: 12. This CDR3 is 16 amino acids long. This CDR3 reads CASSGAQGVSGYEQYF. CDR3 coding DNA: TGTGCCAGTAGTGGCGCACAGGGGGTCTCGGGCTACGAGCAGTACTTC. Supplemented by reference TRBV19 and TRBJ2-7, the full variable domain reads DGGITQSPKYLFRKEGQNVTLSCEQNLNHDAMYWYRQDPGQGLRLIYYSQIVNDFQKGDIAEGYSVSREKKESFPLTVTSAQKNPTAFYLCASSGAQGVSGYEQYFGPGTRLTVT.

This sequence joins TRBV18 and TRBJ1-2, with 7 bases matching TRBD1. V was pared by 3 bases and J by 5 bases, with 18 bases of the junction left unmatched. Germline lookup yields CDR1 KGHSH and CDR2 LQKENI. This CDR3 is built from 18 residues. CDR3 in DNA: TGTGCCAGCTCACCTCTACTAATAGGGGGCAAGGATGAATATGGCTACACCTTC. It encodes CASSPLLIGGKDEYGYTF.

The chain joins TRBV7-8 to TRBJ1-1; possible D gene TRBD1, 6 bases. The CDR3 has 14 amino acids. The germline gives CDR1 SGHVS, CDR2 FQNEAQ. Deletions cut 7 bases from V and 2 bases from J, with 14 bases between. DNA of the CDR3: TGTGCCAGCACCTATGCGGGGGCAAACACTGAAGCTTTCTTT. Translation: CASTYAGANTEAFF.

The V gene is TRBV5-8, the J gene TRBJ1-5; TRBD1 might be the D (5 bases). Trimming removed 0 bases from V and 0 bases from J, with 7 bases in between. Germline-derived CDR1 and CDR2 are SGHTS and YDEGEE. The CDR3 is 15 amino acids. This chain's CDR3 is CASSLAGYSNQPQHF. The CDR3 nucleotides are TGTGCCAGCAGCTTGGCAGGGTATAGCAATCAGCCCCAGCATTTT.

The chain is built from TRBV27 and TRBJ2-1, with D hard to call. CDR3 length equals 15 residues. V was clipped by 3 bases and J by 0 bases, with 9 bases between them. CDR1 and CDR2 (germline): MNHEY, SMNVEV (reference sequence). The CDR3 region is CASSFGVSSYNEQFF. In DNA, the CDR3 is TGTGCCAGCAGTTTTGGAGTTAGCTCCTACAATGAGCAGTTCTTC.

This clone has only one observation. This chain uses TRBV5-1 with TRBJ2-7; no definite D call. This CDR3 spans 11 amino acids. The V gene's germline CDR1 is SGHRS and CDR2 YFSETQ. V lost 4 bases to trimming and J lost 6 bases, with 8 bases between them. CDR3 in amino acids: CASSDFSEQYF. In DNA form, the CDR3 reads TGCGCCAGCAGCGATTTTAGCGAGCAGTACTTC.

This clone was seen just once. The V gene is TRBV5-1, the J gene TRBJ1-1; 8 bases agree with TRBD1. With 5 bases clipped from V and 0 bases from J, the junction kept 6 bases outside the gene matches. Germline V lookup: CDR1 SGHRS, CDR2 YFSETQ. The length of the CDR3 is 15 residues. This CDR3 is CASRRSTGVNTEAFF. In DNA form, the CDR3 reads TGCGCCAGCAGGAGATCGACAGGGGTGAACACTGAAGCTTTCTTT.

This chain connects TRBV28 to TRBJ2-5, with D uncertain. The CDR3 is made up of 14 amino acids. V shed 2 bases and J shed 4 bases, with 11 bases lying between them. The germline gives CDR1 MDHEN, CDR2 SYDVKM. For the CDR3, the DNA is TGTGCCAGCAGTTTACCTTCCATCGGAGAGACCCAGTACTTC. This encodes CASSLPSIGETQYF.

CDR3 nucleotide sequence: TGTGCCAGCACCCCCTTGCTTGGACAGCCCACCACAGATACGCAGTATTTT. Its translation: CASTPLLGQPTTDTQYF. The rearrangement uses TRBV27 and TRBJ2-3; a weak D match, TRBD1 (6 bases). This CDR3 region has 17 residues. Between the trimmed V and J ends, which lost 7 bases and 2 bases, there was a span of 22 bases. CDR1 MNHEY and CDR2 SMNVEV come from the germline V gene (reference sequence).

This clone was observed a single time. The chain couples TRBV10-1 to TRBJ1-4, with a tentative D call TRBD1 (6 bases). V was cut by 1 base and J by 10 bases, with 10 bases left in between. Germline V gene sequence: CDR1 WNHNN, CDR2 SYGVQD (reference sequence). This CDR3 spans 13 amino acids. The CDR3 reads CASSELGAGKLFF. CDR3 DNA sequence: TGCGCCAGCAGTGAGTTGGGGGCTGGAAAACTGTTTTTT.

The chain has TRBV7-7 and TRBJ2-5; D is possibly TRBD1 (6 bases). CDR1 is SSHAT and CDR2 is FNYEAQ in the germline V gene (reference sequence). Trimming took off 5 bases at V and 5 bases at J, with 18 bases between the two ends. The CDR3 covers 15 residues. The CDR3 DNA sequence: TGTGCCAGCAGCCCTAACTCGGGACAAGGGGAGACCCAGTACTTC. This encodes CASSPNSGQGETQYF.

CDR3 coding DNA: TGTGCCAGCAGCGTAATGGCCTATGGCTACACCTTC. Translating gives CASSVMAYGYTF. The chain joins TRBV9 to TRBJ1-2; D uncertain. The CDR3 contains 12 residues. With 1 base removed from V and 4 bases from J, the gap between germline ends came to 5 bases. CDR1 is SGDLS, CDR2 YYNGEE, per germline.

The V and J genes are TRBV30 and TRBJ2-5; perhaps TRBD2 as D (7 bases). The V and J ends lost 3 bases and 3 bases respectively, with 11 bases between them. The germline V gene has CDR1 GTSNPN and CDR2 SVGIG (reference sequence). This CDR3 region has 13 residues. The CDR3: CAWRGGGEETQYF. CDR3 coding DNA: TGTGCCTGGAGAGGCGGGGGCGAAGAGACCCAGTACTTC.

The gene calls are TRBV5-4 and TRBJ2-2; D is undetermined. The CDR3 is made up of 14 amino acids. Trimming cost V 2 bases and J 6 bases, with 11 bases left between them. Germline loops: CDR1 SGHNT, CDR2 YYREEE (reference sequence). The CDR3 protein is CASSLPGLAGELFF. The CDR3 nucleotides are TGTGCCAGCAGCTTACCCGGTTTGGCCGGGGAGCTGTTTTTT. Complete variable domain (other parts from reference TRBV5-4 and TRBJ2-2): ETGVTQSPTHLIKTRGQQVTLRCSSQSGHNTVSWYQQALGQGPQFIFQYYREEENGRGNFPPRFSGLQFPNYSSELNVNALELDDSALYLCASSLPGLAGELFFGEGSRLTVL.

The V and J genes are TRBV2 and TRBJ1-3; D remains unclear. The V and J ends lost 3 bases and 0 bases respectively, with 9 bases between them. The CDR3 sequence is 15 residues long. CDR1 SNHLY and CDR2 FYNNEI come from the germline V gene. CDR3 loop: CASSEGISSGNTIYF. In nucleotides, the CDR3 is TGTGCCAGCAGTGAGGGCATTTCCTCTGGAAACACCATATATTTT.

The chain links TRBV7-9 to TRBJ2-7, with a tentative D call TRBD2 (5 bases). The CDR3 loop spans 18 amino acids. Germline CDR1 and CDR2: SEHNR and FQNEAQ (reference sequence). Trimming removed 0 bases at V and 2 bases at J, with 20 bases between. The CDR3 coding sequence is TGTGCCAGCAGCTTAGCCTCCCTCGAGGGTCCCGTGGCCTACGAGCAGTACTTC. This translates into CASSLASLEGPVAYEQYF.

This clone has more than one count but fewer than ten. The chain employs TRBV9 and TRBJ1-2; D perhaps matches TRBD1 (5 bases). The CDR3 is made up of 14 amino acids. Between the trimmed V and J ends, which lost 0 bases and 8 bases, there was a span of 14 bases. The germline V gene encodes CDR1 SGDLS and CDR2 YYNGEE. CDR3 sequence: CASSVAHQGTGYTF. For the CDR3, the DNA is TGTGCCAGCAGCGTAGCTCACCAGGGTACGGGCTACACCTTC.

This clone has just one count. V gene TRBV16 combines with J gene TRBJ2-7, with D uncertain. Trimming left V 3 bases short and J 6 bases short, with 18 bases between. This CDR3 has 15 amino acids. The germline V gene encodes CDR1 KGHSY and CDR2 FQNENV. In DNA, the CDR3 is TGTGCCAGCAGCCAGGTTCCACATCAACCTGCCGAGCAGTACTTC. Translating it yields CASSQVPHQPAEQYF.

The DNA of the CDR3 is TGTGCCAGCAACCTATCCGGGACTAGCGGGGGATACGAGCAGTACTTC. This encodes CASNLSGTSGGYEQYF. The genes are TRBV2 and TRBJ2-7; 14 bases line up with TRBD2. CDR1 and CDR2 from the germline V gene are SNHLY and FYNNEI. The CDR3 is made up of 16 amino acids. V shed 7 bases and J 4 bases; nucleotides not matched to a gene: 9.

The chain employs TRBV19 and TRBJ2-7; 10 positions match TRBD2. J lost 3 bases, V lost 8 bases, and 7 bases had no gene match. This CDR3 has 14 residues. The germline gives CDR1 LNHDA, CDR2 SQIVND (reference sequence). The CDR3 loop is CASAPSGSIYEQYF. CDR3 DNA: TGTGCCAGTGCCCCTAGCGGGAGTATCTACGAGCAGTACTTC. Variable domain in full (rest from reference TRBV19 and TRBJ2-7): DGGITQSPKYLFRKEGQNVTLSCEQNLNHDAMYWYRQDPGQGLRLIYYSQIVNDFQKGDIAEGYSVSREKKESFPLTVTSAQKNPTAFYLCASAPSGSIYEQYFGPGTRLTVT.

The V call is TRBV7-7, the J call TRBJ2-1; the D gene is possibly TRBD2 (6 bases). This CDR3 has 15 amino acids. Trimming shortened V by 5 bases and J by 2 bases, and 13 bases separated the two germline ends. Germline V gives CDR1 SSHAT, CDR2 FNYEAQ (reference sequence). The CDR3 region is CASSRDFAPYNEQFF. CDR3 coding DNA: TGTGCCAGCAGCCGGGACTTCGCCCCCTACAATGAGCAGTTCTTC.

The sample holds one count of this clone. This sequence joins TRBV27 and TRBJ2-3; TRBD1 might be the D (6 bases). Trimming took off 6 bases at V and 7 bases at J, with 8 bases between the two ends. CDR3 length: 11 residues. Germline V gene data show CDR1 as MNHEY and CDR2 as SMNVEV (reference sequence). CDR3 DNA: TGTGCCAGCAGGGGACACCATACGCAGTATTTT. Residues: CASRGHHTQYF.

The chain joins TRBV5-4 to TRBJ2-6; 12 nucleotides align to TRBD1. V shed 4 bases and J 3 bases; nucleotides not matched to a gene: 5. Germline V gene sequence: CDR1 SGHNT, CDR2 YYREEE (reference sequence). The CDR3 extends over 17 amino acids. In nucleotides, the CDR3 is TGTGCCAGCAGCACCCGGGACAGGGGGCTTGGGGCCAACGTCCTGACTTTC. This encodes CASSTRDRGLGANVLTF.

This clone came up once. The CDR3 DNA follows: TGCGCCAGCAGCCAAGATGACGGGAGCTCTGGAAACACCATATATTTT. Translation: CASSQDDGSSGNTIYF. The rearrangement links TRBV4-1 to TRBJ1-3; D is undetermined. The CDR3 sequence is 16 residues long. V was pared by 0 bases and J by 0 bases, with 9 bases between. The germline CDR1 and CDR2 sequences are MGHRA and YSYEKL.

The V call is TRBV6-1, the J call TRBJ2-5, with a possible D match to TRBD2 (6 bases). The CDR3 totals 15 residues. V was cut by 4 bases and J by 5 bases, with 17 bases left in between. CDR1 MNHNS and CDR2 SASEGT come from the germline V gene. This chain's CDR3 is CASSVGGGTQETQYF. CDR3 nucleotides: TGTGCCAGCAGTGTGGGGGGAGGAACACAGGAGACCCAGTACTTC.

The gene calls are TRBV15 and TRBJ1-2, with 9 bases fitting TRBD1. The V and J ends lost 1 base and 7 bases, in that order; junction bases with no gene match: 13. Germline CDR1 LNHNV, CDR2 YYDKDF (reference sequence). CDR3 length equals 17 residues. The CDR3 region has the DNA TGTGCCACCAGCAGAGGTATGGAGACAGGGGGGCCATCTGGCTACACCTTC. Translated: CATSRGMETGGPSGYTF.